The rows below give T cell receptor beta chains drawn from one sample of a study of cytotoxic CD8 clonotypes in ibrutinib-treated CLL. Some clones are missing from TCRdb's copy, which holds only in-frame ones; the method was immunoSEQ multiplex PCR. The data show roughly 160,000 clones, 84% seen once. The starting material was PBMCs, obtained after 24 months of ibrutinib treatment. The receptors derive from a human donor with chronic lymphocytic leukemia. Each CDR3 is given with its conserved first and last residue. A D gene is named only where the DNA matches it firmly. Where a row states a size, it is once, few, many or the class of an expanded clone; other rows omit it.

-	TRBD1	TRBV7-9	TRBJ1-3	CASSHTGGENTIYF	TGTGCCAGCAGTCATACAGGGGGCGAAAACACCATATATTTT
-	-	TRBV19	TRBJ1-1	CASSDHGRGSTEAFF	TGTGCCAGTAGCGACCACGGTCGGGGATCCACTGAAGCTTTCTTT
-	TRBD2	TRBV5-1	TRBJ2-3	CASAGDSSTDTQYF	TGCGCCAGTGCGGGGGACTCTAGCACAGATACGCAGTATTTT
once	-	TRBV18	TRBJ1-5	CASSRQESTEQPQHF	TGTGCCAGCTCACGACAGGAGTCTACCGAGCAGCCCCAGCATTTT
-	-	TRBV27	TRBJ1-1	CASNARGLTNTEAFF	TGTGCCAGCAACGCAAGAGGTCTGACGAACACTGAAGCTTTCTTT
few	-	TRBV6-5	TRBJ1-4	CASSWGGREKLFF	TGTGCCAGCAGTTGGGGGGGACGAGAAAAACTGTTTTTT
-	-	TRBV5-1	TRBJ2-2	CASSLEKADYAGELFF	TGCGCCAGCAGCTTGGAGAAGGCAGATTACGCCGGGGAGCTGTTTTTT
-	-	TRBV6-6	TRBJ1-4	CASSYRGLANEKLFF	TGTGCCAGCAGTTATCGGGGGTTAGCTAATGAAAAACTGTTTTTT
-	-	TRBV11-3	TRBJ1-3	CASGLSMVGNTIYF	TGTGCCAGCGGACTGTCGATGGTTGGAAACACCATATATTTT
-	-	TRBV6-1	TRBJ2-7	CASSEMGLSYEQYF	TGTGCCAGCAGTGAGATGGGGCTGTCCTACGAGCAGTACTTC
-	TRBD1	TRBV19	TRBJ1-5	CASSFRDSYFQPQHF	TGTGCCAGTAGTTTCCGGGACAGTTATTTTCAGCCCCAGCATTTT
-	TRBD1	TRBV6-7	TRBJ1-5	CASSPQGGLNQPQHF	TGTGCCAGCAGTCCCCAGGGGGGGCTGAATCAGCCCCAGCATTTT
-	-	TRBV7-3	TRBJ2-3	CASSSYRDTQYF	TGTGCCAGCAGCTCCTACAGGGATACGCAGTATTTT
few	TRBD1	TRBV27	TRBJ1-1	CASRPPGQLNTEAFF	TGTGCCAGCAGACCTCCGGGACAGTTGAACACTGAAGCTTTCTTT
-	-	TRBV27	TRBJ1-1	CASSLHGGLGKTEAFF	TGTGCCAGCAGTTTACACGGGGGCCTGGGAAAAACTGAAGCTTTCTTT
-	-	TRBV28	TRBJ2-7	CASTSRPTPEQYF	TGTGCCAGCACAAGCAGACCTACTCCCGAGCAGTACTTC
-	-	TRBV5-1	TRBJ2-3	CASSSDKGAGDTQYF	TGCGCCAGCAGCTCTGATAAGGGTGCGGGAGATACGCAGTATTTT
-	-	TRBV4-1	TRBJ2-5	CASSQDPSPRETQYF	TGCGCCAGCAGCCAAGATCCTAGCCCTCGGGAGACCCAGTACTTC
-	-	TRBV7-8	TRBJ2-2	CASSFSNTGELFF	TGTGCCAGCAGCTTTTCGAACACCGGGGAGCTGTTTTTT
-	-	TRBV4-2	TRBJ2-6	CASSHRMSSGANVLTF	TGTGCCAGCAGCCACAGAATGAGCTCTGGGGCCAACGTCCTGACTTTC
-	-	TRBV30	TRBJ1-2	CAWTTGYGYTF	TGTGCCTGGACCACCGGTTATGGCTACACCTTC
-	TRBD1	TRBV4-2	TRBJ1-1	CASSFTDRARTEAFF	TGTGCCAGCAGCTTCACTGACAGGGCTCGCACTGAAGCTTTCTTT